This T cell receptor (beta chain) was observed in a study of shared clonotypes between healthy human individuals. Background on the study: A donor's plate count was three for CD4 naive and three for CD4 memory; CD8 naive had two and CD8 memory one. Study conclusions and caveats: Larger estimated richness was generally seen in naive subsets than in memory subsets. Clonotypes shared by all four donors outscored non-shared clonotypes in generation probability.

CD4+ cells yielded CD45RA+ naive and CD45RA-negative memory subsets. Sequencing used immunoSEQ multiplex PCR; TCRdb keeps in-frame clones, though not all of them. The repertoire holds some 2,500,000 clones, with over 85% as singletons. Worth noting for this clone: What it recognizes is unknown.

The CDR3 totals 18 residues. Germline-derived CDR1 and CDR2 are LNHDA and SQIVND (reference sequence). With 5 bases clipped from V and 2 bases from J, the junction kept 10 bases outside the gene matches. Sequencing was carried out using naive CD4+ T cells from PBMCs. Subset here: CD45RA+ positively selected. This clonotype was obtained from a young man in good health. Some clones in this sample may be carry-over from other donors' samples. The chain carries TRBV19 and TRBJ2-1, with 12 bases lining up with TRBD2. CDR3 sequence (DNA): TGTGCCAGTAGTGCTCGGGGGACTAGCGGGCCTCCCTACAATGAGCAGTTCTTC. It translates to CASSARGTSGPPYNEQFF.